The 11 T cell receptor beta chains listed next were all sequenced from one sample in a study of T-cell reconstitution after alpha-beta-depleted transplantation in children. The library targeted TCRbeta and was prepared with unique molecular identifiers. TCRdb passed the PCR reads through MiXCR, listing each CDR3 protein once. The data hold some 490,000 distinct CDR3 sequences, with 12% observed a single time. The material was PBMCs from the stem cell graft donor, obtained from the stem cell graft. All receptors derive from a human donor who donated a stem cell graft to a child with combined immunodeficiency.

This chain connects TRBV6-6 to TRBJ2-1, with TRBD2 matching 11 bases. Per germline, CDR1 MNHNY and CDR2 SVGAGI (reference sequence). V was pared by 4 bases and J by 8 bases, with 1 base of the junction left unmatched. The length of the CDR3 is 13 residues. The CDR3 DNA follows: TGTGCCAGCAGTTGGGGACTAGCGGATGAGCAGTTCTTC. This sequence encodes CASSWGLADEQFF.

This chain uses TRBV5-6 with TRBJ2-1; D may be TRBD2 (6 bases). The CDR3 loop spans 18 amino acids. Trimming stripped 0 bases from V and 0 bases from J, with 16 bases between. The germline CDR1 and CDR2 sequences are SGHDT and YYEEEE. The DNA for the CDR3 is TGTGCCAGCAGCTTGGCCGGGACTGAACACTACTCCTACAATGAGCAGTTCTTC. It yields the protein CASSLAGTEHYSYNEQFF.

This clonotype was counted only a few times. The J gene is TRBJ2-3, the V gene TRBV12-3 or TRBV12-4; tentatively, D is TRBD2 (7 bases). V shed 8 bases and J shed 3 bases, with 15 bases lying between them. CDR3 length: 14 residues. The CDR3: CASGGARATDTQYF. Written as DNA, the CDR3 is TGTGCCAGCGGGGGGGCCAGGGCTACAGATACGCAGTATTTT.

This chain links TRBV7-2 with TRBJ2-3; maybe TRBD1 (6 bases). Germline CDR1 is SGHTA and CDR2 is FQGNSA. The CDR3 covers 15 residues. V was trimmed by 4 bases and J by 6 bases, leaving 17 bases between them. DNA of the CDR3: TGTGCCAGCAGCTACCGGGACATAGGTTGGGATACGCAGTATTTT. Encoded protein: CASSYRDIGWDTQYF.

The CDR3 reads CSARPGYTGELFF. DNA for the CDR3: TGCAGTGCTAGACCCGGGTACACCGGGGAGCTGTTTTTT. This rearrangement joins TRBV20-1 to TRBJ2-2; no definite D call. CDR1 DFQATT and CDR2 SNEGSKA come from the germline V gene (reference sequence). Trimming cost V 2 bases and J 3 bases, with 7 bases left between them. The CDR3 runs to 13 residues.

The chain has TRBV6-2 or TRBV6-3 and TRBJ2-7; 7 bases map to TRBD1. The CDR3 extends over 15 amino acids. With V trimmed by 0 bases and J by 2 bases, 4 bases remained unmatched. CDR1 and CDR2 (germline): MNHEY, SVGEGT. CDR3: CASSYSRGQAYEQYF. The CDR3 bases are TGTGCCAGCAGTTACTCACGCGGACAGGCCTACGAGCAGTACTTC.

This clonotype was observed many times. The chain links TRBV20-1 to TRBJ2-1; 8 bases are a match to TRBD2. Per germline, CDR1 DFQATT and CDR2 SNEGSKA (reference sequence). The CDR3 sequence is 16 residues long. V was pared by 0 bases and J by 5 bases, with 9 bases of the junction left unmatched. Here the CDR3 reads CSARDLSGGGNNEQFF. Here the CDR3 DNA reads TGCAGTGCTAGAGACCTCAGCGGGGGTGGCAACAATGAGCAGTTCTTC.

The chain employs TRBV6-5 and TRBJ2-7, with D perhaps matching TRBD1 (5 bases). V was clipped by 2 bases and J by 2 bases, with 10 bases between them. The CDR3 contains 14 residues. Germline CDR1 and CDR2: MNHEY and SVGAGI. The CDR3 spells CASSYEATAYEQYF. As DNA, the CDR3 is TGTGCCAGCAGTTACGAAGCGACAGCCTACGAGCAGTACTTC.

This clonotype has just a few counts. The chain couples TRBV12-3 or TRBV12-4 to TRBJ1-2; D ambiguous. The CDR3 length is 14 residues. The V end lost 3 bases, the J end lost 4 bases, and 12 bases lay between the germline ends. This CDR3 reads CASSFFGRSYGYTF. CDR3 nucleotides: TGTGCCAGCAGTTTCTTCGGGCGGAGCTATGGCTACACCTTC.

CDR3 bases: TGTGCCAGCTCACCGGCCAGAGCGGGGGTCTACAATGAGCAGTTCTTC. Its protein is CASSPARAGVYNEQFF. The chain links TRBV18 to TRBJ2-1; TRBD2 agrees at 8 bases. J was trimmed by 3 bases and V by 3 bases; bases with no gene match: 7. The CDR3 consists of 16 residues. Germline V gene sequence: CDR1 KGHSH, CDR2 LQKENI.

This clonotype was counted many times. The chain is built from TRBV6-1 and TRBJ1-3; no firm D call. Trimming took 6 bases from V and 5 from J, leaving 17 bases between them. This CDR3 has 15 amino acids. Germline CDR1 reads MNHNS; CDR2 reads SASEGT. The CDR3 reads CASSPYSSGRNTIYF. CDR3 in DNA: TGTGCCAGCAGCCCCTATTCTTCAGGCAGAAACACCATATATTTT.